The rows below give T cell receptor beta chains drawn from one sample of a study of cytomegalovirus exposure and HLA in healthy donors. Method: immunoSEQ multiplex PCR; TCRdb's copy keeps in-frame clones and lacks some. Among tens of thousands of clones listed, over 70% were seen once. Sequenced sample: PBMCs. The receptor source for this set is a male donor in good health and CMV-seropositive. CDR3s include the opening cysteine and the closing phenylalanine or tryptophan. The D gene is left open where the match is weak. Expanded clones are given a class, and other clones once, few, many or no size at all.

V gene	J gene	clone size	D gene	CDR3 DNA	CDR3 protein
TRBV27	TRBJ2-7	once	TRBD2	TGTGCCAGCAGTTCAGGGACTAGCGGGGGCTACGAGCAGTACTTC	CASSSGTSGGYEQYF
TRBV5-1	TRBJ2-5	.	.	TGCGCCAGCAGCCTGGACACCCTCCAAGAGACCCAGTACTTC	CASSLDTLQETQYF
TRBV5-4	TRBJ1-1	.	TRBD1	TGTGCCAGCAGCTTAACAGGGGGCAGGTTAGAAGCTTTCTTT	CASSLTGGRLEAFF
TRBV18	TRBJ1-2	.	.	TGTGCCAGCTCTTACTCAGGGGCAGCTAACTATGGCTACACCTTC	CASSYSGAANYGYTF
TRBV4-3	TRBJ1-6	.	.	TGCGCCAGCAGCCAAGAAGGGGATTATAATTCACCCCTCCACTTT	CASSQEGDYNSPLHF
TRBV30	TRBJ1-2	.	.	TGTGCCTGGAGTGTCCGGAGGGCCTCTGATGGCTACACCTTC	CAWSVRRASDGYTF
TRBV7-2	TRBJ1-1	.	TRBD1	TGTGCCAGCAGCTGGACAGGGAGGAACACTGAAGCTTTCTTT	CASSWTGRNTEAFF
TRBV2	TRBJ2-1	.	TRBD2	TGTGCCAGTCACCTCCGACTAGCGGGGTTCTACAATGAGCAGTTCTTC	CASHLRLAGFYNEQFF
TRBV7-2	TRBJ2-1	.	TRBD2	TGTGCCAGCAGCTTAGACGAGCGGGGGGAGCAGTTCTTC	CASSLDERGEQFF
TRBV7-8	TRBJ1-6	.	.	TGTGCCAGCAGCTTCCAGGGCAGGAGTTCACCCCTCCACTTT	CASSFQGRSSPLHF
TRBV6-5	TRBJ1-1	.	TRBD1	TGTGCCAGCAGTCAGACAGGGGGCGGATGGACTGAAGCTTTCTTT	CASSQTGGGWTEAFF
TRBV4-3	TRBJ2-2	.	TRBD1	TGCGCCAGCAGCCACTCAACGGACAGGGGAGCTCAACGGGCCGGGGAGCTGTTTTTT	CASSHSTDRGAQRAGELFF
TRBV4-3	TRBJ2-2	.	.	TGCGCCAGCAGCCAGGGAACCCAGGGGAACACCGGGGAGCTGTTTTTT	CASSQGTQGNTGELFF
TRBV5-1	TRBJ1-1	.	.	TGCGCCAGCAGCTTGGTTACAGGGTCGAACACTGAAGCTTTCTTT	CASSLVTGSNTEAFF
TRBV10-3	TRBJ2-5	.	TRBD2	TGTGCCATCAGTGAATCTAGCGGGGGGTCTGAGACCCAGTACTTC	CAISESSGGSETQYF
TRBV6-5	TRBJ1-3	.	.	TGTGCCAGCAGGTCGAAAATAGCTGGAAACACCATATATTTT	CASRSKIAGNTIYF
TRBV6-5	TRBJ1-2	.	TRBD1	TGTGCCAGCAGTTACGGGGGACAGGGGAACTATGGCTACACCTTC	CASSYGGQGNYGYTF
TRBV30	TRBJ2-7	once	TRBD1	TGTGCCTGGGGGACAGGGGGTTCCTACGAGCAGTACTTC	CAWGTGGSYEQYF